The 9 T cell receptor beta chains presented below share a single source sample, sequenced in a study of graft-versus-host responses after intestinal transplantation (dated by TCRdb to the early 2020s). Interpreted using the paper, the time point label stands for: cells obtained before transplantation from donor or recipient. Libraries came from the immunoSEQ multiplex PCR assay. TCRdb holds this immuneACCESS table with in-frame rearrangements only. Some clones are missing; in checked studies, unresolved V genes explain under half, and the rest has no known cause. The sample has about 90,000 clones on record, 92% of them singletons. Around 0.33% of the sample goes to the ten largest clones. Their antigen targets remain unknown. The source material was unstimulated CD4+ T cells sorted from spleen or lymph node cells, sampled before intestinal transplant. The source of these receptors is a human donor who received an intestinal transplant.

Comments on this clone: The sample carries other DNA sequences with the same CDR3. The chain couples TRBV18 to TRBJ1-2, with 8 bases identical to TRBD1. The V and J ends lost 3 bases and 8 bases, in that order; junction bases with no gene match: 8. Per germline, CDR1 KGHSH and CDR2 LQKENI. The CDR3 runs 14 residues. The CDR3 sequence is CASSPDTGGRGYTF. The CDR3 bases are TGTGCCAGCTCACCGGACACAGGGGGGCGCGGCTACACCTTC.

The V gene is TRBV28, the J gene TRBJ1-1, with D maybe TRBD1 (5 bases). Germline CDR1 is MDHEN and CDR2 is SYDVKM. There are 11 residues in the CDR3. V lost 3 bases and J 10 bases, leaving 9 bases between the germline ends. The DNA for the CDR3 is TGTGCCAGCAGTTTTGGCGGGGGAGCTTTCTTT. Translated: CASSFGGGAFF.

V is TRBV19 and J is TRBJ2-3; 9 bases are shared with TRBD2. The germline V gene encodes CDR1 LNHDA and CDR2 SQIVND (reference sequence). The CDR3 totals 16 residues. Trimming took 3 bases from V and 2 from J; bases not matched to a gene: 6. CDR3 nucleotide sequence: TGTGCCAGTAGTATTAGGCTAGCGGGAATCACAGATACGCAGTATTTT. Its protein is CASSIRLAGITDTQYF.

V is TRBV2 and J is TRBJ2-3, with 11 bases that match TRBD2. Germline CDR1 SNHLY, CDR2 FYNNEI. This CDR3 region has 16 residues. V was pared by 5 bases and J by 3 bases, with 7 bases of the junction left unmatched. In DNA form, the CDR3 reads TGTGCCAGCAGTTTCACTAGCGGGAGTATGACAGATACGCAGTATTTT. Translated, it gives CASSFTSGSMTDTQYF. Drawing the rest from reference TRBV2 and TRBJ2-3, the complete variable domain is EPEVTQTPSHQVTQMGQEVILRCVPISNHLYFYWYRQILGQKVEFLVSFYNNEISEKSEIFDDQFSVERPDGSNFTLKIRSTKLEDSAMYFCASSFTSGSMTDTQYFGPGTRLTVL.

This clone was detected only once. This chain links TRBV6-5 with TRBJ2-1; TRBD2 aligns across 7 bases. V was clipped by 4 bases and J by 3 bases; unmatched bases: 3. Germline V lookup: CDR1 MNHEY, CDR2 SVGAGI. CDR3 length: 14 amino acids. The CDR3 sequence: CASSSGLYYNEQFF. As DNA, the CDR3 is TGTGCCAGCAGTTCGGGACTATACTACAATGAGCAGTTCTTC.

This chain connects TRBV7-9 to TRBJ2-3, with D hard to call. With 1 base removed from V and 3 bases from J, the gap between germline ends came to 11 bases. Germline-derived CDR1 and CDR2 are SEHNR and FQNEAQ (reference sequence). This CDR3 contains 15 residues. The CDR3 reads CASSLGSAPTDTQYF. The CDR3, as DNA: TGTGCCAGCAGCTTAGGCTCGGCGCCTACAGATACGCAGTATTTT.

In its sample, this clone was seen a few times. V and J are TRBV19 and TRBJ2-2, with TRBD2 matching 11 bases. The CDR3 contains 16 residues. CDR1 and CDR2 (germline): LNHDA, SQIVND (reference sequence). V shed 5 bases and J 6 bases; nucleotides not matched to a gene: 8. The CDR3 DNA reads TGTGCCAGTAGTCCTTTGACTAGCGGGACTGCCGGGGAGCTGTTTTTT. Residues: CASSPLTSGTAGELFF.

The rearrangement uses TRBV6-1 and TRBJ1-6, with 8 bases aligning to TRBD1. This CDR3 has 19 residues. V trimming: 4 bases; J trimming: 0 bases; junction bases outside the gene matches: 11. Germline V CDR1 and CDR2: MNHNS, SASEGT. CDR3 sequence reads: CASSARQGSLSSYNSPLHF. Written as DNA, the CDR3 is TGTGCCAGCAGTGCGAGACAGGGGAGCCTCAGCTCCTATAATTCACCCCTCCACTTT.

The chain links TRBV6-5 to TRBJ1-2, with a possible D match to TRBD1 (5 bases). The CDR3 totals 14 residues. V was clipped by 5 bases and J by 0 bases, with 10 bases between them. CDR1 and CDR2 from the germline V gene are MNHEY and SVGAGI. Here the CDR3 reads CASSRQITNYGYTF. The CDR3 coding sequence is TGTGCCAGCAGTCGACAGATTACTAACTATGGCTACACCTTC.